The clone carrying this T cell receptor beta chain was seen once. Its target is not known. Other nucleotide sequences from this sample produce the same CDR3. The data were obtained in a study of shared clonotypes between healthy human individuals. Study-level results: Generation probabilities of non-shared clonotypes were lower (relative to those shared by all four donors).

This CDR3 contains 11 residues. Germline assignment: CDR1 MNHEY and CDR2 SMNVEV (reference sequence). The ends were cut back, 2 bases at V and 8 bases at J, with 3 bases in the middle. In the original analysis: For the immunoSEQ data, sequences were junction-only without quality scores, so filtering differed. Repertoires were generated with immunoSEQ multiplex PCR, while TCRdb's copy carries only in-frame clones and drops some. V, J and clone size are taken as reported in that table, and D and trimming were inferred from the DNA itself. The repertoire holds just over 2,000,000 clones, with 95% as singletons.

The sequenced sample was naive CD4+ T cells sorted from blood. Subset given: CD45RA+ positively selected. The TCR originated in a man between 18 and 35 years old in good health. V is TRBV27 and J is TRBJ1-4; D is unclear. The CDR3 loop is CASSLGEKLFF. CDR3 DNA sequence: TGTGCCAGCAGTTTAGGGGAAAAACTGTTTTTT.